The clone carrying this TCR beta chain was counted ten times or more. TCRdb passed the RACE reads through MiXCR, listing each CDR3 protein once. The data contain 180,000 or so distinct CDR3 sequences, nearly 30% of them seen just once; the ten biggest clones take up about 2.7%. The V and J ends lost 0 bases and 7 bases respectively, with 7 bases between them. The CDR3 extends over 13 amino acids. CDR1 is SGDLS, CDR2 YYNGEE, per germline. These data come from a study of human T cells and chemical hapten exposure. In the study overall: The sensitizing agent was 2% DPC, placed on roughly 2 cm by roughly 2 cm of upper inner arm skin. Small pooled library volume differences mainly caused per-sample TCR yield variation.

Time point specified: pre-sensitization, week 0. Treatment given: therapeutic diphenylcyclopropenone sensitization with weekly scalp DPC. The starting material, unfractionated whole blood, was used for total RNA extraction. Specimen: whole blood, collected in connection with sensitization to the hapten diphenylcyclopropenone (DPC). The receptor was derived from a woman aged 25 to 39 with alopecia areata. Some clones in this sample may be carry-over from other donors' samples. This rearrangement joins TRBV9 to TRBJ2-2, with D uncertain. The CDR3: CASSVDYFGELFF. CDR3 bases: TGTGCCAGCAGCGTAGACTATTTCGGGGAGCTGTTTTTT.